One and the same sample provided the 24 T cell receptor beta chains below, sequenced in a study of shared clonotypes between healthy human individuals. Naive CD8 cells were CD45RO-negative, positively selected for CCR7, excluding terminally differentiated effector memory CD45RA+ cells. Measured with immunoSEQ multiplex PCR; TCRdb has only the in-frame clones, and not every one. This sample has roughly 2,000,000 clones; roughly 95% occur once, and the top ten carry approximately 1.6%. Sequenced: naive CD8+ T cells from PBMCs. Every receptor here comes from a man between 18 and 29 years old in good health. Some clones in this sample may be carry-over from other donors' samples.

This clone was recorded once. V is TRBV6-1 and J is TRBJ1-2, with 7 bases lining up with TRBD1. Germline loops: CDR1 MNHNS, CDR2 SASEGT. CDR3 length equals 14 residues. V shed 6 bases and J 1 base; nucleotides not matched to a gene: 5. CDR3 sequence: CASRGDRYNYGYTF. CDR3 nucleotide sequence: TGTGCCAGCAGGGGGGACAGATATAACTATGGCTACACCTTC.

The chain carries TRBV9 and TRBJ2-5, with D tentatively TRBD2 (5 bases). The V end was cut by 4 bases, the J end by 3 bases, with 10 bases between. The CDR3 totals 13 residues. CDR1 SGDLS and CDR2 YYNGEE come from the germline V gene. The CDR3 loop reads CASSLAREETQYF. CDR3 DNA sequence: TGTGCCAGCAGCCTAGCCCGTGAAGAGACCCAGTACTTC.

This rearrangement joins TRBV2 to TRBJ2-2, with D possibly matching TRBD2 (7 bases). The CDR3 is 15 amino acids. Trimming stripped 6 bases from V and 5 bases from J, with 16 bases between. CDR1 and CDR2 (germline): SNHLY, FYNNEI. The CDR3 loop reads CASSGGLAPTGELFF. As DNA, the CDR3 is TGTGCCAGCAGCGGGGGGCTAGCGCCAACCGGGGAGCTGTTTTTT.

The J gene is TRBJ2-7, the V gene TRBV19; 7 nucleotides agree with TRBD1. V was pared by 2 bases and J by 2 bases, with 6 bases of the junction left unmatched. The CDR3 loop spans 15 amino acids. The V gene's germline CDR1 is LNHDA and CDR2 SQIVND (reference sequence). CDR3 nucleotides: TGTGCCAGTAGTATACTTCCGGGACAGCCCTACGAGCAGTACTTC. Translation gives CASSILPGQPYEQYF.

This rearrangement joins TRBV5-1 to TRBJ2-1, with D unresolved. The CDR3 is 13 residues long. Germline CDR1 is SGHRS and CDR2 is YFSETQ. V gave up 3 bases and J gave up 8 bases, with 12 bases separating them. CDR3 sequence: CASSSLGPDEQFF. In nucleotides, the CDR3 is TGCGCCAGCAGCTCCCTAGGACCGGATGAGCAGTTCTTC.

This clone appeared once. This specimen includes other DNA sequences encoding the same CDR3. The chain is built from TRBV9 and TRBJ2-3; a weak D match, TRBD1 (6 bases). Trimming left V 0 bases short and J 4 bases short, with 12 bases between. This CDR3 contains 15 residues. Germline CDR1 reads SGDLS; CDR2 reads YYNGEE. In nucleotides, the CDR3 is TGTGCCAGCAGCGTAGCAGGGGCGCGAGCAGATACGCAGTATTTT. Amino acids: CASSVAGARADTQYF.

J is TRBJ1-1 and V is TRBV5-4; D remains ambiguous. The CDR3 totals 13 residues. CDR1 and CDR2 from the germline V gene are SGHNT and YYREEE (reference sequence). V lost 0 bases and J lost 8, with 11 bases in between. CDR3: CASSLVPPKEAFF. In DNA, the CDR3 is TGTGCCAGCAGCTTGGTCCCGCCGAAGGAAGCTTTCTTT.

The chain employs TRBV19 and TRBJ1-5; the D is unclear. Deletions cut 3 bases from V and 3 bases from J, with 15 bases between. This CDR3 is 16 amino acids long. CDR1 and CDR2 from the germline V gene are LNHDA and SQIVND (reference sequence). The chain's CDR3 is CASSISGVLPNQPQHF. In nucleotides, the CDR3 is TGTGCCAGTAGTATTTCTGGGGTTTTGCCCAATCAGCCCCAGCATTTT.

The V gene is TRBV7-9, the J gene TRBJ2-1; no clear D. Between the trimmed V and J ends, which lost 5 bases and 2 bases, there was a span of 13 bases. Germline V gene data show CDR1 as SEHNR and CDR2 as FQNEAQ (reference sequence). The CDR3 has 15 amino acids. The chain's CDR3 is CASSQWAEAYNEQFF. CDR3 DNA sequence: TGTGCCAGCAGCCAGTGGGCGGAAGCCTACAATGAGCAGTTCTTC.

The chain combines TRBV27 with TRBJ1-1, with D perhaps TRBD1 (5 bases). Germline V gives CDR1 MNHEY, CDR2 SMNVEV (reference sequence). Deletions cut 2 bases from V and 4 bases from J, with 11 bases between. This CDR3 region has 14 residues. CDR3 coding DNA: TGTGCCAGCAGTTTAATGGGGGTCTCCACTGAAGCTTTCTTT. Amino acids: CASSLMGVSTEAFF.

The rearrangement joins TRBV27 to TRBJ2-1; a possible D gene is TRBD2 (5 bases). Germline CDR1 MNHEY, CDR2 SMNVEV (reference sequence). The CDR3 length is 16 residues. V was shortened by 4 bases and J by 0 bases, with 13 bases between the two germline ends. The CDR3 region is CASSSWRASSYNEQFF. The CDR3 nucleotides read TGTGCCAGCAGTTCTTGGCGGGCTAGCTCCTACAATGAGCAGTTCTTC.

The V gene is TRBV28, the J gene TRBJ2-2; TRBD1 matches at 8 bases. With 1 base clipped from V and 4 bases from J, the junction kept 5 bases outside the gene matches. The germline V gene encodes CDR1 MDHEN and CDR2 SYDVKM. The CDR3 spans 16 residues. DNA for the CDR3: TGTGCCAGCAGTTTATCTCGGACAGGGAGCACCGGGGAGCTGTTTTTT. It codes for CASSLSRTGSTGELFF.

The chain carries TRBV7-2 and TRBJ2-2; no reliable D call. The ends were cut back, 5 bases at V and 4 bases at J, with 17 bases in the middle. Germline V lookup: CDR1 SGHTA, CDR2 FQGNSA. This CDR3 spans 16 amino acids. CDR3 in amino acids: CASSTHPGFGTGELFF. In DNA form, the CDR3 reads TGTGCCAGCAGCACTCACCCCGGCTTTGGCACCGGGGAGCTGTTTTTT.

CDR3 DNA sequence: TGTGCCAGCAGCGGGACAGGGCGCTTCCAGTACTTC. This encodes CASSGTGRFQYF. The chain links TRBV28 to TRBJ2-5; TRBD1 aligns across 9 bases. In germline, CDR1 is MDHEN, CDR2 SYDVKM. The CDR3 contains 12 residues. The V and J ends lost 6 bases and 10 bases, in that order; junction bases with no gene match: 6.

There are a few counts of this clone. The rearrangement uses TRBV29-1 and TRBJ2-1, with unresolved D. The CDR3 sequence is 14 residues long. V gave up 8 bases and J gave up 0 bases, with 14 bases separating them. Germline V lookup: CDR1 SQVTM, CDR2 ANQGSEA. CDR3 loop: CSTAPGNSYNEQFF. The CDR3 DNA is TGCAGCACTGCACCGGGCAACTCCTACAATGAGCAGTTCTTC.

The chain carries TRBV15 and TRBJ2-1; TRBD2 matches 12 bases. The CDR3 totals 16 residues. The germline V gene encodes CDR1 LNHNV and CDR2 YYDKDF (reference sequence). After removal of 4 bases from V and 7 bases from J, the junction contained 8 bases not matched to a gene. The chain's CDR3 is CATSTHQGLAGNEQFF. The CDR3 DNA reads TGTGCCACCAGCACGCATCAAGGACTAGCGGGAAATGAGCAGTTCTTC.

Notes on this clone: Its ends do not fully match the called genes, so a read error is possible. The V gene is TRBV6-5, the J gene TRBJ2-1, with D hard to call. CDR3 length: 13 residues. Germline assignment: CDR1 MNHEY and CDR2 SVGAGI. CDR3: CASSYSTARKWIF. The CDR3 coding sequence is TGTGCCAGCAGTTACTCGACGGCCAGAAAGTGGATCTTC.

V gene TRBV12-2 combines with J gene TRBJ1-5; the table's D call, TRBD1, was not checked against the DNA. TRBV12-2 is deemed a pseudogene. There are 18 residues in the CDR3. CDR3 region: CASRHTWGYRGLWQPQHF. The CDR3 DNA reads TGTGCAAGTCGCCACACCTGGGGGTACAGGGGGCTCTGGCAGCCCCAGCATTTT.

Here the CDR3 reads CAWRGGNYEQYF. CDR3 nucleotide sequence: TGTGCCTGGAGGGGCGGGAACTACGAGCAGTACTTC. This sequence joins TRBV30 and TRBJ2-7, with D perhaps matching TRBD2 (6 bases). Trimming took 3 bases from V and 3 from J, leaving 9 bases between them. Germline-derived CDR1 and CDR2 are GTSNPN and SVGIG (reference sequence). The CDR3 is 12 residues long.

The chain combines TRBV5-1 with TRBJ2-1; D possibly uses TRBD1 or TRBD2 (5 bases each). The V end lost 0 bases, the J end lost 6 bases, and 13 bases lay between the germline ends. The CDR3 has 15 residues. Germline-derived CDR1 and CDR2 are SGHRS and YFSETQ. CDR3 sequence: CASSLVGDSGNEQFF. In DNA, the CDR3 is TGCGCCAGCAGCTTGGTGGGGGATTCCGGCAATGAGCAGTTCTTC. Using reference TRBV5-1 and TRBJ2-1 for the parts outside the CDR3, the full variable domain is KAGVTQTPRYLIKTRGQQVTLSCSPISGHRSVSWYQQTPGQGLQFLFEYFSETQRNKGNFPGRFSGRQFSNSRSEMNVSTLELGDSALYLCASSLVGDSGNEQFFGPGTRLTVL.

The J gene is TRBJ1-2, the V gene TRBV11-2; D unresolved. Germline lookup yields CDR1 SGHAT and CDR2 FQNNGV. The V end lost 2 bases, the J end lost 3 bases, and 10 bases lay between the germline ends. The CDR3 totals 14 residues. CDR3 in amino acids: CASSLNTADYGYTF. DNA for the CDR3: TGTGCCAGCAGCTTAAACACTGCGGACTATGGCTACACCTTC. Variable domain in full (rest from reference TRBV11-2 and TRBJ1-2): EAGVAQSPRYKIIEKRQSVAFWCNPISGHATLYWYQQILGQGPKLLIQFQNNGVVDDSQLPKDRFSAERLKGVDSTLKIQPAKLEDSAVYLCASSLNTADYGYTFGSGTRLTVV.

The chain links TRBV5-6 to TRBJ2-2; D call uncertain. CDR3 length: 14 residues. V was trimmed by 2 bases and J by 1 base, leaving 6 bases between them. Germline V gene sequence: CDR1 SGHDT, CDR2 YYEEEE. Here the CDR3 reads CASSFMGNTGELFF. The CDR3, as DNA: TGTGCCAGCAGCTTTATGGGGAACACCGGGGAGCTGTTTTTT.

This clone has only one observation. The chain links TRBV9 to TRBJ2-1; 7 bases align to TRBD1. V dropped 4 bases and J dropped 2; count of bases not matched to a gene: 3. The CDR3 sequence is 14 residues long. Germline V gene lookup returns CDR1 SGDLS and CDR2 YYNGEE. The CDR3 nucleotides are TGTGCCAGCAGCCTAGACAGGGCCTACAATGAGCAGTTCTTC. Translated, it gives CASSLDRAYNEQFF. The entire variable domain, with the rest obtained from reference TRBV9 and TRBJ2-1, is as follows: DSGVTQTPKHLITATGQRVTLRCSPRSGDLSVYWYQQSLDQGLQFLIQYYNGEERAKGNILERFSAQQFPDLHSELNLSSLELGDSALYFCASSLDRAYNEQFFGPGTRLTVL.

The chain couples TRBV10-1 to TRBJ2-3; weak D call: TRBD2 (6 bases). CDR1 WNHNN and CDR2 SYGVQD come from the germline V gene (reference sequence). The CDR3 runs to 14 residues. Trimming left V 6 bases short and J 3 bases short, with 13 bases between. The CDR3 DNA reads as TGCGCCAGCAGGGAGGGCTTTAATACAGATACGCAGTATTTT. This codes for CASREGFNTDTQYF.